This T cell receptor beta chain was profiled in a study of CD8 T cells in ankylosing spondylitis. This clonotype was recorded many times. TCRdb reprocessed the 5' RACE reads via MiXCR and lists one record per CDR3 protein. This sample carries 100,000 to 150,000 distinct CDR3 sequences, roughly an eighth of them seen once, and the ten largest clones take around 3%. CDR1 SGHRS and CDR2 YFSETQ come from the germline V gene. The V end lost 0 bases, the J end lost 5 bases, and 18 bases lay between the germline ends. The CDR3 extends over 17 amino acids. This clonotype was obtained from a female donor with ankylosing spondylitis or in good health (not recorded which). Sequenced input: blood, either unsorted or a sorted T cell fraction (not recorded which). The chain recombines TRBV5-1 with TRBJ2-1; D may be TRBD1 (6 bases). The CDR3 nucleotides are TGCGCCAGCAGCTTGGTGGGGGCCCCAGGCCTTAACAATGAGCAGTTCTTC. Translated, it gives CASSLVGAPGLNNEQFF.